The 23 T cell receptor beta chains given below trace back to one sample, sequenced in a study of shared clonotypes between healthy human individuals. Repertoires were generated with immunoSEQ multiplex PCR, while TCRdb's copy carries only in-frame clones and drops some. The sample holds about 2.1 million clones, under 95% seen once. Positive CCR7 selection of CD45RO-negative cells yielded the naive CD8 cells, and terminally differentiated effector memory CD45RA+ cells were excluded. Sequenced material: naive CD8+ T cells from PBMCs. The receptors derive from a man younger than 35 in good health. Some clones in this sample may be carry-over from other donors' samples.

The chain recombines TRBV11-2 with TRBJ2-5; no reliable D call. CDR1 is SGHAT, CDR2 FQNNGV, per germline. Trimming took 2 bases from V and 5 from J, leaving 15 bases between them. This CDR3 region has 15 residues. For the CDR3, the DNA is TGTGCCAGCAGCTTACTGGACGGGCTTCGGGAGACCCAGTACTTC. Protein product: CASSLLDGLRETQYF. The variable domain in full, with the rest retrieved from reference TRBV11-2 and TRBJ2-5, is EAGVAQSPRYKIIEKRQSVAFWCNPISGHATLYWYQQILGQGPKLLIQFQNNGVVDDSQLPKDRFSAERLKGVDSTLKIQPAKLEDSAVYLCASSLLDGLRETQYFGPGTRLLVL.

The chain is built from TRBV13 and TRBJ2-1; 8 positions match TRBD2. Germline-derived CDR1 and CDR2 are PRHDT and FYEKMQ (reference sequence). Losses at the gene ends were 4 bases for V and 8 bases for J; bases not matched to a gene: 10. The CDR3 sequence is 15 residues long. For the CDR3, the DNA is TGTGCCAGCAGCTCGGGCGGGGGGCCTTTCTATGAGCAGTTCTTC. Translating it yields CASSSGGGPFYEQFF.

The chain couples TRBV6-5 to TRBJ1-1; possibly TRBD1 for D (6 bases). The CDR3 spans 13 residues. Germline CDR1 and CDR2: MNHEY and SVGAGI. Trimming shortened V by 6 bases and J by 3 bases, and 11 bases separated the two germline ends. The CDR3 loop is CASSGGLDTEAFF. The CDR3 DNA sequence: TGTGCCAGCAGCGGGGGCCTCGACACTGAAGCTTTCTTT.

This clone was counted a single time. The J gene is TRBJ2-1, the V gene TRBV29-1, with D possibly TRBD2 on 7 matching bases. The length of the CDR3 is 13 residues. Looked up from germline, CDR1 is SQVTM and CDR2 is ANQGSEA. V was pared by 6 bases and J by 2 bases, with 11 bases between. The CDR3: CSVEGGTYNEQFF. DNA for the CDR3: TGCAGCGTCGAGGGGGGGACCTACAATGAGCAGTTCTTC.

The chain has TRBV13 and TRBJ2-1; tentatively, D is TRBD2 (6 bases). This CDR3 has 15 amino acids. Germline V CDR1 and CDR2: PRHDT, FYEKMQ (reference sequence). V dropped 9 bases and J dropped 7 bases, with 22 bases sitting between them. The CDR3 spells CASSTGTLIRNEQFF. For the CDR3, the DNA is TGTGCCAGTTCAACCGGGACTCTTATTCGGAATGAGCAGTTCTTC. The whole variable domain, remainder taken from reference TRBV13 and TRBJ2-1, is AAGVIQSPRHLIKEKRETATLKCYPIPRHDTVYWYQQGPGQDPQFLISFYEKMQSDKGSIPDRFSAQQFSDYHSELNMSSLELGDSALYFCASSTGTLIRNEQFFGPGTRLTVL.

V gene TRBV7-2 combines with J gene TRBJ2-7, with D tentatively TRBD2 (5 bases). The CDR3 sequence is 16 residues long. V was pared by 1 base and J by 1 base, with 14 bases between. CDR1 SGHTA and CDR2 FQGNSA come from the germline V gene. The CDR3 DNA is TGTGCCAGCAGCTTAGTTGTGGGAGTATCGTCCTACGAGCAGTACTTC. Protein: CASSLVVGVSSYEQYF.

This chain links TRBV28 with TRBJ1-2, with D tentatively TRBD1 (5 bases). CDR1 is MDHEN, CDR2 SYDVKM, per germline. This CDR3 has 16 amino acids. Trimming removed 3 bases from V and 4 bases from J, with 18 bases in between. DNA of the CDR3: TGTGCCAGCAGTTTTTCCCTCCTGACAGCCTCCTATGGCTACACCTTC. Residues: CASSFSLLTASYGYTF.

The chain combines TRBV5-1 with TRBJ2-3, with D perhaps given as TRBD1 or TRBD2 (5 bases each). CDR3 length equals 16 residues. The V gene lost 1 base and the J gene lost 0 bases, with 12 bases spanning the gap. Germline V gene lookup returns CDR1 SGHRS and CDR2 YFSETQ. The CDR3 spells CASSLRGSKSTDTQYF. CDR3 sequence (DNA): TGCGCCAGCAGCTTGCGGGGCTCCAAAAGCACAGATACGCAGTATTTT.

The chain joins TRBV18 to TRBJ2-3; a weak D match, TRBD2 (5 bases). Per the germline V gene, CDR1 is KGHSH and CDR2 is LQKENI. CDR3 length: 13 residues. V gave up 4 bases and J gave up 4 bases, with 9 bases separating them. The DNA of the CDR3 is TGTGCCAGCTCACTGGAGGCGGCAGATACGCAGTATTTT. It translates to CASSLEAADTQYF.

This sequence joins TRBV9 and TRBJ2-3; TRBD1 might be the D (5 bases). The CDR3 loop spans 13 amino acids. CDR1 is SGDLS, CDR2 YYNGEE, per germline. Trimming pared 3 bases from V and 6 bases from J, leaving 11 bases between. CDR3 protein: CASSGTTGDTQYF. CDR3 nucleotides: TGTGCCAGCAGCGGGACAACCGGCGATACGCAGTATTTT.

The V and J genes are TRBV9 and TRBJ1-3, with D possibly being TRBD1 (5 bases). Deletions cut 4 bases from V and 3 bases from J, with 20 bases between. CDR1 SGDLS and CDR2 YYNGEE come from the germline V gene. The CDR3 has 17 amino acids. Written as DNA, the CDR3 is TGTGCCAGCAGCCCAACACGGGGGGGAAGGTTTGGAAACACCATATATTTT. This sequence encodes CASSPTRGGRFGNTIYF.

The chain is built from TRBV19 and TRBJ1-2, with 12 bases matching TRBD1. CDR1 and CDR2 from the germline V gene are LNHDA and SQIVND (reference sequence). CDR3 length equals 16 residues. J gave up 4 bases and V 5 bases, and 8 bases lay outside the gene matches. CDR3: CASSEGTGGFRYGYTF. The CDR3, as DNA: TGTGCCAGTAGTGAAGGGACAGGGGGCTTCCGCTATGGCTACACCTTC.

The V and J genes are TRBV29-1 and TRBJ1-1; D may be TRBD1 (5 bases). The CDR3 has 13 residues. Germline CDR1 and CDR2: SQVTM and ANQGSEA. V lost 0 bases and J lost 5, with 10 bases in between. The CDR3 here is CSVEDEGNTEAFF. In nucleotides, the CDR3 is TGCAGCGTTGAAGATGAGGGGAATACTGAAGCTTTCTTT.

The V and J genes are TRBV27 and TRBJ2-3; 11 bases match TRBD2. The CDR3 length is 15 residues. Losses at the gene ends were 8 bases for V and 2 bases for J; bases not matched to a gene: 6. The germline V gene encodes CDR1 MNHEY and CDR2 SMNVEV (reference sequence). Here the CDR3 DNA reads TGTGCCAGCGGCCTACTAGCGGGAGCCACAGATACGCAGTATTTT. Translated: CASGLLAGATDTQYF.

This chain's CDR3 is CASSLGPGEGTVGNEQFF. CDR3 nucleotides: TGTGCCAGCAGTTTGGGTCCGGGGGAGGGAACGGTAGGTAATGAGCAGTTCTTC. The chain uses TRBV27 and TRBJ2-1, with TRBD2 matching 7 bases. The junction had 18 bases not matched to a gene; V was cut back by 3 bases and J by 7 bases. CDR1 is MNHEY and CDR2 is SMNVEV in the germline V gene (reference sequence). This CDR3 has 18 amino acids.

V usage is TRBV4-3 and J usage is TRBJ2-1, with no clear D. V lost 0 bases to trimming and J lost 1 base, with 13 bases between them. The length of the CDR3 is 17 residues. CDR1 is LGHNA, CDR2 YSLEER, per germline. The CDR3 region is CASSQDGTQYSYNEQFF. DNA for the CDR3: TGCGCCAGCAGCCAAGATGGAACACAATATTCCTACAATGAGCAGTTCTTC.

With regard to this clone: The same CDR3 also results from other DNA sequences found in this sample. CDR3 nucleotide sequence: TGTGCCAGCAGTTACGGGACAGCGAACACCGGGGAGCTGTTTTTT. This codes for CASSYGTANTGELFF. The gene calls are TRBV6-5 and TRBJ2-2; 7 bases are shared with TRBD1. The CDR3 consists of 15 residues. V lost 2 bases, J lost 0 bases, and 0 bases stayed unmatched. CDR1 and CDR2 from the germline V gene are MNHEY and SVGAGI.

In DNA form, the CDR3 reads TGTGCCAGCAGCTTAGATTCGGAGACCCAGTACTTC. It codes for CASSLDSETQYF. This chain uses TRBV11-2 with TRBJ2-5; D ambiguous. This CDR3 is 12 amino acids long. Trimming pared 0 bases from V and 5 bases from J, leaving 4 bases between. CDR1 and CDR2 from the germline V gene are SGHAT and FQNNGV.

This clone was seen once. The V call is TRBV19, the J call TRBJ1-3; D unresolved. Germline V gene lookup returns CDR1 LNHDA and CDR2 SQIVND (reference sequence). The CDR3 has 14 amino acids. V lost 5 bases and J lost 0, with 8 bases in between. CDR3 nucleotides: TGTGCCAGTAGTCCGTTCCTCTCTGGAAACACCATATATTTT. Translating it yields CASSPFLSGNTIYF.

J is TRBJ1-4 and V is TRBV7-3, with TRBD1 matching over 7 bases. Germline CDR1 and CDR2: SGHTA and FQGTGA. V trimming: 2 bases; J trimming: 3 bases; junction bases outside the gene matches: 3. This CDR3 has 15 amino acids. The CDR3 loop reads CASSLWDSPNEKLFF. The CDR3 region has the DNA TGTGCCAGCAGCTTATGGGACAGTCCTAATGAAAAACTGTTTTTT.

In DNA form, the CDR3 reads TGTGCCAGCAGTTACCCAGGGGATGAAGAGCAGTACTTC. Translation: CASSYPGDEEQYF. This chain connects TRBV6-5 to TRBJ2-7; TRBD1 might be the D (6 bases). The germline V and J ends were trimmed by 2 bases and 7 bases, with 12 bases remaining between them. The CDR3 runs 13 residues. Germline V lookup: CDR1 MNHEY, CDR2 SVGAGI.

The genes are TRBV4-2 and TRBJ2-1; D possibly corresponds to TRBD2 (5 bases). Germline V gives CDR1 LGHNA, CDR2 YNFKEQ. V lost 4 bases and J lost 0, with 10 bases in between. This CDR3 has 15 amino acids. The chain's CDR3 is CASSPRSGSYNEQFF. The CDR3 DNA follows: TGTGCCAGCAGCCCACGAAGCGGCTCCTACAATGAGCAGTTCTTC.

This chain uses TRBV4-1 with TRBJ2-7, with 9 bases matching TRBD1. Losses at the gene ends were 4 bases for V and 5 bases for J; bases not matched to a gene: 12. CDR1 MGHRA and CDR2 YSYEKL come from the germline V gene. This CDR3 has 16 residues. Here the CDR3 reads CASSLASTGGLHEQYF. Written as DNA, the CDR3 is TGCGCCAGCAGCCTAGCTTCGACAGGGGGACTCCACGAGCAGTACTTC.